What follows describes a single T cell receptor (beta chain). Genomic DNA, the template, was used for profiling of the TCR beta VDJ and CDR3. From the reads, TCRdb called clonotypes with MiXCR, one entry per CDR3 protein. The table has fewer than 200,000 distinct CDR3 sequences, around 50% seen once. Germline V CDR1 and CDR2: SGHKS, YYEKEE (reference sequence). The CDR3 sequence is 16 residues long. Trimming took 0 bases from V and 2 from J, leaving 12 bases between them. The sample originates from a study of CD8+CD57+ T cells in acquired aplastic anemia. Only patients with CD8+CD57+ cell expansion on flow cytometry were chosen for sequencing.

The sequence derives from a human donor with aplastic anemia. The rearrangement uses TRBV5-5 and TRBJ2-1, with D tentatively TRBD2 (5 bases). The sequencing sample was made of sorted CD4+, CD8+, or CD8+CD57+ T cells (not recorded which) from PBMCs. CDR3 nucleotide sequence: TGTGCCAGCAGCTTGGAACCTAGCTTAACCTACAATGAGCAGTTCTTC. Protein product: CASSLEPSLTYNEQFF. The entire variable domain, with the rest obtained from reference TRBV5-5 and TRBJ2-1, is as follows: DAGVTQSPTHLIKTRGQQVTLRCSPISGHKSVSWYQQVLGQGPQFIFQYYEKEERGRGNFPDRFSARQFPNYSSELNVNALLLGDSALYLCASSLEPSLTYNEQFFGPGTRLTVL.